Listed below are T cell receptor beta chains from one sample, sequenced in a study of cytomegalovirus exposure and HLA in healthy donors. Clones were read by immunoSEQ multiplex PCR, and TCRdb kept only the in-frame ones, dropping some. The sample records about 160,000 clones, roughly 82% being singletons. The sequencing input was PBMCs. The receptor source for this set is a woman aged 45 to 65 in good health and CMV-seropositive. Both conserved end residues are part of each CDR3. Each record gives: CDR3 DNA, CDR3 protein, J gene, clone size, D gene, V gene. The D gene is left open where the match is weak. Clone size is not always given. Where it is, it says once, few, many or a class for expanded clones.

TGTGCCAGCAGCCCTGGACAGGTGGAGACCCAGTACTTC CASSPGQVETQYF TRBJ2-5 once TRBD1 TRBV11-2
TGTGCCAGCTCCATTACCTCGGGCACAGATACGCAGTATTTT CASSITSGTDTQYF TRBJ2-3 . . TRBV7-2
TGTGCCAGCAGTTACTCCGGCGGGGGGGCAGATACGCAGTATTTT CASSYSGGGADTQYF TRBJ2-3 few TRBD2 TRBV6-5
TGTGCCAGCAGTCAAACCGTTTCGTGGAGGATACAGTTCTTC CASSQTVSWRIQFF TRBJ2-1 . . TRBV27
TGTGCCAGCAGCCTACGGGGGAATCAGCCCCAGCATTTT CASSLRGNQPQHF TRBJ1-5 . . TRBV7-8
TGTGCCTGGAGTGAGGACAGGGGTGAAGCTTTCTTT CAWSEDRGEAFF TRBJ1-1 few TRBD1 TRBV30
TGTGCCAGCAGTTCAACAGGGGGCAAAGTCTACGAGCAGTACTTC CASSSTGGKVYEQYF TRBJ2-7 once TRBD1 TRBV6-5
TGTGCCAGCAGCCCCCCCGGCGGGGGGTTCGCAGATACGCAGTATTTT CASSPPGGGFADTQYF TRBJ2-3 few TRBD2 TRBV11-2
TGTGCCAGTAGACCTAGCGTAACAGGGGGATCGCAGCCCCAGCATTTT CASRPSVTGGSQPQHF TRBJ1-5 . TRBD1 TRBV19
TGTGCCAGCAGCAGGACAGGGCAGGCTTTCTTT CASSRTGQAFF TRBJ1-1 few TRBD1 TRBV2
TGTGCCAGCAGTTCACGAGGGTTCAATCCCGGGGAGCTGTTTTTT CASSSRGFNPGELFF TRBJ2-2 once . TRBV28
TGTGCCAGCAGCCCGGGGGAGGAAAAACTGTTTTTT CASSPGEEKLFF TRBJ1-4 once . TRBV7-8
TGCGCCAGCAGGCGGACTAGCGGGGGGGCCCGGGATACGCAGTATTTT CASRRTSGGARDTQYF TRBJ2-3 . TRBD2 TRBV5-1
TGTGCCAGCAGTAATGACCAGGGGATTCGGGCTCTCTTT CASSNDQGIRALF TRBJ1-1 . . TRBV6-5
TGTGCCCTGGTAACCGTCCGGGACACTGAAGCTTTCTTT CALVTVRDTEAFF TRBJ1-1 . . TRBV2
TGCGCCAGCAGTGAAGGGGCCTGGAATACGCAGTATTTT CASSEGAWNTQYF TRBJ2-3 . . TRBV10-1
TGTGCCAGCAGACAGAGCAGCTCTGGAAACACCATATATTTT CASRQSSSGNTIYF TRBJ1-3 . . TRBV2
TGCGCCAGCAGTGACGCTAGCGGGGGGGCGCGCCTCGGTCCGCAGTATTTT CASSDASGGARLGPQYF TRBJ2-3 . TRBD2 TRBV10-2
TGCGCCAGCAGCTTGATTGGACAGGGTACTGGAAACACCATATATTTT CASSLIGQGTGNTIYF TRBJ1-3 . TRBD1 TRBV5-1
TGCGCCAGCAGTCAGGGAGAGACCCAGTACTTC CASSQGETQYF TRBJ2-5 . . TRBV10-2
TGTGCCAGCAGTGTTAGGAACACTGAAGCTTTCTTT CASSVRNTEAFF TRBJ1-1 few . TRBV2
TGTGCCAGCAGTTACCTAACACAGGGCGCTGAAGCTTTCTTT CASSYLTQGAEAFF TRBJ1-1 . . TRBV6-5
TGCGCCAGCAGCTTTAAGAACACCGGGGAGCTGTTTTTT CASSFKNTGELFF TRBJ2-2 . . TRBV5-1
TGTGCCAGCAGCCAAGAGCCAGCGGGGGGTGCCGGGGAGCTGTTTTTT CASSQEPAGGAGELFF TRBJ2-2 . TRBD2 TRBV4-2
TGTGCCAGCAGTCCGAAGCACCTGGGACAGGGTCAAGGGACCCAGTACTTC CASSPKHLGQGQGTQYF TRBJ2-5 . TRBD1 TRBV27
TGTGCCAGCAGCGGAACAGGGGAGACGGCCTATGGCTACACCTTC CASSGTGETAYGYTF TRBJ1-2 . TRBD1 TRBV5-4
TGTGCCAGCAGTGACTCCGGGACTGGGGTAGAGGAGCAGTACTTC CASSDSGTGVEEQYF TRBJ2-7 . . TRBV6-4
TGTGCAAGTCGCTTAAGCGGGGGGAGCACAGATACGCAGTATTTT CASRLSGGSTDTQYF TRBJ2-3 few . TRBV12-2
TGTGCCAGCAGTGGGACAGGTCGCAATCAGCCCCAGCATTTT CASSGTGRNQPQHF TRBJ1-5 . TRBD1 TRBV6-5
TGTGCCACCAGCAGAGGGGGACAGGAGGCCTACGAGCAGTACTTC CATSRGGQEAYEQYF TRBJ2-7 . TRBD1 TRBV15
TGTTCCAGCAGCTTAGGATCGAGAGGCTACACCTTC CSSSLGSRGYTF TRBJ1-2 . . TRBV7-9
TGTGCCAGCAGTGAAGGGACAGGGCAAGCCGAGCAGTACTTC CASSEGTGQAEQYF TRBJ2-7 once TRBD1 TRBV2
TGTGCCAGTAGTTCCCAGGGTCCTAACTATGGCTACACCTTC CASSSQGPNYGYTF TRBJ1-2 . . TRBV19
TGTGCCAGCAGGGACAGTCCCTACAATGAGCAGTTCTTC CASRDSPYNEQFF TRBJ2-1 once . TRBV2
TGTGCCAGCAGCCATCGAGGAGGGGGGGCCGCCGGGGAGCTGTTTTTT CASSHRGGGAAGELFF TRBJ2-2 . . TRBV14
TGTGCCTGGAGTGTAGGAGCGGGGGCGGGGGATACGCAGTATTTT CAWSVGAGAGDTQYF TRBJ2-3 . TRBD2 TRBV30